These 17 T cell receptor beta chains share one sample of origin, sequenced in a study of T cells in Graves' hyperthyroidism and ophthalmopathy. The source material, RNA transcripts, was used to amplify TCR beta CDR3 regions. A first-round RT-PCR of the TCR CDR3 used the HTBI primer set. MiXCR, applied by TCRdb to the multiplex PCR reads, yields one record per CDR3 protein. The sample holds a few hundred thousand distinct CDR3 sequences; about 15% are singletons and the top ten take about 31%. The sample consisted of blood. The receptors originated from a woman younger than 45 with Graves' hyperthyroidism.

The V and J genes are TRBV24-1 and TRBJ2-2; TRBD1 agrees at 9 bases. Per the germline V gene, CDR1 is KGHDR and CDR2 is SFDVKD. Trimming took 3 bases from V and 4 from J; bases not matched to a gene: 5. This CDR3 contains 16 residues. For the CDR3, the DNA is TGTGCCACCAGTGATGCGGGACAGGGAATCACCGGGGAGCTGTTTTTT. It specifies CATSDAGQGITGELFF.

This clonotype was counted only a few times. The chain uses TRBV4-2 and TRBJ2-1; 7 positions match TRBD1. The CDR3 contains 17 residues. In germline, CDR1 is LGHNA, CDR2 YNFKEQ. The ends lost 0 bases at V and 1 base at J; junction bases unmatched: 6. The CDR3 coding sequence is TGTGCCAGCAGCCAAGAGCGGAACAGGGGTTCCTACAATGAGCAGTTCTTC. It translates to CASSQERNRGSYNEQFF.

The chain is built from TRBV27 and TRBJ2-2; maybe TRBD2 (6 bases). The CDR3 contains 16 residues. V was clipped by 6 bases and J by 4 bases, with 18 bases between them. Germline V gene sequence: CDR1 MNHEY, CDR2 SMNVEV (reference sequence). This CDR3 is CASSPNTGVATGELFF. The CDR3 DNA is TGTGCCAGCAGCCCAAACACGGGAGTAGCCACCGGGGAGCTGTTTTTT.

This sequence joins TRBV18 and TRBJ1-2; TRBD1 matches at 7 bases. Germline V gene sequence: CDR1 KGHSH, CDR2 LQKENI. Unmatched junction bases numbered 3, after V lost 5 bases and J lost 3 bases. This CDR3 has 13 residues. The CDR3 region is CASSEGADYGYTF. In DNA, the CDR3 is TGTGCCAGCTCAGAGGGGGCGGACTATGGCTACACCTTC.

The gene calls are TRBV2 and TRBJ1-5, with a tentative D call TRBD1 (5 bases). V lost 3 bases and J lost 0, with 15 bases in between. The CDR3 covers 17 residues. CDR1 and CDR2 (germline): SNHLY, FYNNEI. The CDR3 protein is CASSEAGPNSSNQPQHF. DNA of the CDR3: TGTGCCAGCAGTGAGGCAGGGCCTAATAGTAGCAATCAGCCCCAGCATTTT.

A remark on this clonotype: A read error may be the cause here, since a much bigger clone is one base away. This chain joins TRBV2 and TRBJ2-1; D is uncertain. The V end was cut by 2 bases, the J end by 10 bases, with 9 bases between. CDR1 is SNHLY, CDR2 FYNNEI, per germline. The CDR3 length is 12 residues. CDR3 sequence: CASSEKTYEQFF. CDR3 coding DNA: TGTGCCAGCAGTGAAAAAACTTACGAGCAGTTCTTC.

This clonotype was seen many times. The chain combines TRBV18 with TRBJ2-1; D is uncertain. V shed 7 bases and J shed 0 bases, with 10 bases lying between them. The CDR3 contains 14 residues. Germline loops: CDR1 KGHSH, CDR2 LQKENI. Here the CDR3 DNA reads TGTGCCAGCTTCGAAGGCCGCTCCTACAATGAGCAGTTCTTC. It specifies CASFEGRSYNEQFF.

The chain combines TRBV20-1 with TRBJ2-1, with 10 bases that match TRBD1. Germline trimming cut 0 bases from V and 6 bases from J; bases unmatched to any gene: 5. The CDR3 loop spans 15 amino acids. Germline V gives CDR1 DFQATT, CDR2 SNEGSKA (reference sequence). This CDR3 reads CSARDRRTGGNEQFF. In nucleotides, the CDR3 is TGCAGTGCTAGAGATCGAAGGACAGGGGGCAATGAGCAGTTCTTC.

This chain links TRBV18 with TRBJ2-7; 10 bases are shared with TRBD1. The J segment lost 2 bases and the V segment lost 0 bases, leaving 4 bases of the junction unmatched. The CDR3 covers 16 residues. The germline CDR1 and CDR2 sequences are KGHSH and LQKENI. CDR3 protein: CASSPPGQGITYEQYF. CDR3 in DNA: TGTGCCAGCTCACCACCGGGACAGGGGATAACCTACGAGCAGTACTTC.

This clonotype appeared a few times. The chain recombines TRBV4-1 with TRBJ2-7; TRBD1 matches at 9 bases. With 0 bases clipped from V and 7 bases from J, the junction kept 10 bases outside the gene matches. Germline V gene lookup returns CDR1 MGHRA and CDR2 YSYEKL. The CDR3 sequence is 16 residues long. The CDR3 region has the DNA TGCGCCAGCAGCCAAGATCGGGACAGGGCGGGTGTGGAGCAGTACTTC. Protein: CASSQDRDRAGVEQYF.

In this sample, this clonotype turned up many times. J is TRBJ2-5 and V is TRBV3-1; D is perhaps TRBD2 (5 bases). Germline V gene data show CDR1 as LGHDT and CDR2 as YNNKEL (reference sequence). CDR3 length equals 14 residues. Trimming stripped 6 bases from V and 2 bases from J, with 13 bases between. The CDR3 sequence: CASRMLDWQETQYF. The CDR3 DNA reads as TGTGCCAGCAGGATGCTGGACTGGCAAGAGACCCAGTACTTC.

This clonotype has ten or more counts. The chain couples TRBV11-2 to TRBJ2-7; unclear D gene. Germline lookup yields CDR1 SGHAT and CDR2 FQNNGV. With 6 bases removed from V and 9 bases from J, the gap between germline ends came to 21 bases. The CDR3 has 14 residues. The CDR3 nucleotides are TGTGCCAGCAGTTACGAACTCCTCTCTCTAGGGCAGTACTTC. Amino acid sequence: CASSYELLSLGQYF. The variable domain in full, with the rest retrieved from reference TRBV11-2 and TRBJ2-7, is EAGVAQSPRYKIIEKRQSVAFWCNPISGHATLYWYQQILGQGPKLLIQFQNNGVVDDSQLPKDRFSAERLKGVDSTLKIQPAKLEDSAVYLCASSYELLSLGQYFGPGTRLTVT.

This clonotype was recorded at least ten times. The chain employs TRBV7-9 and TRBJ2-1; 13 nucleotides line up with TRBD2. Germline values: CDR1 SEHNR, CDR2 FQNEAQ (reference sequence). V lost 6 bases to trimming and J lost 7 bases; unmatched junction nucleotides: 12. This CDR3 region has 17 residues. The CDR3 loop reads CASSPLPGLAGMNEQFF. The CDR3 bases are TGTGCCAGCAGTCCTCTACCGGGACTAGCGGGAATGAATGAGCAGTTCTTC.

Concerning this clonotype itself: Since a much larger clone is just one base distant, this may be a read error. The rearrangement uses TRBV3-1 and TRBJ2-5; D gene uncertain. The CDR3 length is 15 residues. CDR1 LGHDT and CDR2 YNNKEL come from the germline V gene (reference sequence). CDR3 nucleotide sequence: TGTGCCAGCAGCCAAGATTGGGTCATCCAAGAGGCCCAGTACTTC. Translation: CASSQDWVIQEAQYF.

This clonotype turned up a few times. The chain carries TRBV27 and TRBJ2-7, with 7 positions matching TRBD1. V lost 4 bases and J lost 1; bases outside the gene matches: 1. CDR1 and CDR2 from the germline V gene are MNHEY and SMNVEV (reference sequence). The CDR3 contains 13 residues. The CDR3 protein is CASSWGQSYEQYF. The DNA of the CDR3 is TGTGCCAGCAGTTGGGGACAGTCCTACGAGCAGTACTTC.

This clonotype was counted only a few times. The chain is built from TRBV12-3 or TRBV12-4 and TRBJ1-5; tentative D call: TRBD1 (6 bases). The CDR3 extends over 18 amino acids. Trimming took off 3 bases at V and 4 bases at J, with 22 bases between the two ends. This CDR3 reads CASSLARGGGFGNQPQHF. DNA for the CDR3: TGTGCCAGCAGTTTGGCGAGAGGAGGGGGGTTTGGGAATCAGCCCCAGCATTTT.

Many counts were recorded for this clonotype. This chain links TRBV5-1 with TRBJ1-4; D unclear. The ends were cut back, 2 bases at V and 5 bases at J, with 10 bases in the middle. Germline CDR1 reads SGHRS; CDR2 reads YFSETQ. The CDR3 spans 14 residues. CDR3 protein: CASSLFGRNEKLFF. The CDR3, as DNA: TGCGCCAGCAGCTTATTCGGCCGGAATGAAAAACTGTTTTTT.